Listed here are 10 T cell receptor beta chains from one sample, sequenced in a study of T cell responses to AZD1222 COVID-19 vaccine. Libraries were prepared by immunoSEQ multiplex PCR; TCRdb keeps only in-frame clonotypes and omits some of them. The sample holds around 150,000 clones, around 90% seen once. Here the sequenced sample was peripheral blood, taken 28 days after the second AZD1222 dose. The receptors originated from an adult who received the AZD1222 COVID-19 vaccine.

V usage is TRBV2 and J usage is TRBJ2-7; TRBD1 is a possible D gene (7 bases). Germline CDR1 and CDR2: SNHLY and FYNNEI. This CDR3 comprises 14 residues. V gave up 7 bases and J gave up 1 base, with 14 bases separating them. The DNA of the CDR3 is TGTGCCAGCACTAAAGCAGGGGGGTCCTACGAGCAGTACTTC. Translating gives CASTKAGGSYEQYF.

The gene calls are TRBV6-5 and TRBJ2-1; D is perhaps TRBD2 (6 bases). V was pared by 0 bases and J by 6 bases, with 9 bases between. The CDR3 runs to 14 residues. Germline CDR1 MNHEY, CDR2 SVGAGI. In DNA form, the CDR3 reads TGTGCCAGCAGTTACTCGGGGGGTCCCAATGAGCAGTTCTTC. Residues: CASSYSGGPNEQFF.

The CDR3 bases are TGTGCCAGCAGCCTATCGACGGAGAACACTGAAGCTTTCTTT. This gives the protein CASSLSTENTEAFF. The chain uses TRBV7-9 and TRBJ1-1; D call uncertain. The CDR3 spans 14 residues. Germline V gene lookup returns CDR1 SEHNR and CDR2 FQNEAQ (reference sequence). Trimming removed 5 bases from V and 1 base from J, with 11 bases in between.

The CDR3 nucleotides read TGTGCCAGCAGTGTGAGGTGGGGGTTGGGGGAGCAGTACTTC. It is translated as CASSVRWGLGEQYF. This chain uses TRBV2 with TRBJ2-7; the D gene could be TRBD1 or TRBD2 (5 bases each). This CDR3 has 14 residues. Germline V lookup: CDR1 SNHLY, CDR2 FYNNEI. V was trimmed by 4 bases and J by 7 bases, leaving 17 bases between them.

The V call is TRBV18, the J call TRBJ2-1, with 9 bases lining up with TRBD2. Germline CDR1 and CDR2: KGHSH and LQKENI. Trimming at V came to 4 bases and at J to 0 bases, leaving 4 bases not matched to a gene. This CDR3 comprises 16 residues. CDR3 protein: CASSQTSGPSYNEQFF. The CDR3 region has the DNA TGTGCCAGCTCACAAACTAGCGGGCCCTCCTACAATGAGCAGTTCTTC.

V gene TRBV14 combines with J gene TRBJ1-2, with no clear D. Germline assignment: CDR1 SGHDN and CDR2 FVKESK. V was cut by 0 bases and J by 8 bases, with 16 bases left in between. This CDR3 region has 15 residues. CDR3 residues: CASSQDRVGARGYTF. The CDR3 region has the DNA TGTGCCAGCAGCCAAGATCGAGTGGGTGCGAGGGGCTACACCTTC. The whole variable domain, remainder taken from reference TRBV14 and TRBJ1-2, is EAGVTQFPSHSVIEKGQTVTLRCDPISGHDNLYWYRRVMGKEIKFLLHFVKESKQDESGMPNNRFLAERTGGTYSTLKVQPAELEDSGVYFCASSQDRVGARGYTFGSGTRLTVV.

The CDR3 DNA reads as TGTGCCACCAGTGACCCTTTGGACAGGAGAGGGGGAACTTCCTACAATGAGCAGTTCTTC. Its protein is CATSDPLDRRGGTSYNEQFF. The gene calls are TRBV24-1 and TRBJ2-1; 7 nucleotides align to TRBD1. This CDR3 comprises 20 residues. Germline V gene data show CDR1 as KGHDR and CDR2 as SFDVKD. V shed 4 bases and J 1 base; nucleotides not matched to a gene: 18.

DNA of the CDR3: TGTGCCAGCAGCCGGCCGAACACCGGGGAGCTGTTTTTT. Translation gives CASSRPNTGELFF. This chain links TRBV2 with TRBJ2-2; D ambiguous. This CDR3 has 13 residues. Germline values: CDR1 SNHLY, CDR2 FYNNEI. Deletions cut 6 bases from V and 0 bases from J, with 5 bases between. The complete variable domain, with remaining parts taken from reference TRBV2 and TRBJ2-2, reads EPEVTQTPSHQVTQMGQEVILRCVPISNHLYFYWYRQILGQKVEFLVSFYNNEISEKSEIFDDQFSVERPDGSNFTLKIRSTKLEDSAMYFCASSRPNTGELFFGEGSRLTVL.

The genes are TRBV7-6 and TRBJ2-3; 12 bases line up with TRBD2. This CDR3 comprises 16 residues. Germline values: CDR1 SGHVS, CDR2 FNYEAQ. V gave up 5 bases and J gave up 2 bases; unmatched junction bases: 5. CDR3 protein: CASSNLAGGTTDTQYF. The CDR3 DNA is TGTGCCAGCAGCAATCTAGCGGGGGGGACCACAGATACGCAGTATTTT.

The chain combines TRBV3-1 (or the pseudogene TRBV3-2) with TRBJ2-1; 9 nucleotides agree with TRBD2. There are 14 residues in the CDR3. Germline CDR1 is LGHDT and CDR2 is YNNKEL (reference sequence). V was clipped by 4 bases and J by 7 bases; unmatched bases: 5. CDR3 in amino acids: CASSLAGVGNEQFF. The CDR3 DNA is TGTGCCAGCAGCCTAGCGGGAGTAGGTAATGAGCAGTTCTTC.